Shown below are 23 T cell receptor beta chains from a single sample sequenced in a study of naive and memory T cell subsets. General study findings and limits: Possibly reflecting memory cells re-expressing CD45RA, a few larger clonotypes occurred in naive repertoires, especially CD8.

For these receptors, no antigen is known. The beta constant-region primer was an equimolar mix of two oligonucleotides covering TRBC1 and TRBC2. The ligated cDNA underwent four PCR rounds using SP2 and nested alpha and beta constant-region primers. TCRdb re-called the UMI-ligation and nested PCR reads with MiXCR, one entry per CDR3 protein. The repertoire holds more than 120,000 distinct CDR3 sequences, with under 25% as singletons. Sequencing was done on a sample of naive CD8+ T cells from blood. These receptors came from a human donor in good health.

The chain couples TRBV9 to TRBJ1-1, with D perhaps TRBD1 (6 bases). This CDR3 has 13 amino acids. The V gene's germline CDR1 is SGDLS and CDR2 YYNGEE. V lost 4 bases, J lost 6 bases, and 13 bases lay in between. CDR3 sequence: CASSPWTDAEAFF. The CDR3 DNA reads as TGTGCCAGCAGCCCCTGGACAGACGCTGAAGCTTTCTTT. Supplemented by reference TRBV9 and TRBJ1-1, the full variable domain reads DSGVTQTPKHLITATGQRVTLRCSPRSGDLSVYWYQQSLDQGLQFLIQYYNGEERAKGNILERFSAQQFPDLHSELNLSSLELGDSALYFCASSPWTDAEAFFGQGTRLTVV.

The chain has TRBV19 and TRBJ1-1; possible D gene TRBD1, 5 bases. V shed 8 bases and J shed 2 bases, with 12 bases lying between them. CDR3 length: 13 amino acids. The germline CDR1 and CDR2 sequences are LNHDA and SQIVND (reference sequence). CDR3 sequence (DNA): TGTGCCAGTCGGGCCCAGGGCAACACTGAAGCTTTCTTT. It encodes CASRAQGNTEAFF.

This chain links TRBV28 with TRBJ2-7; possible D gene TRBD1, 5 bases. V lost 3 bases and J 3 bases, leaving 15 bases between the germline ends. CDR1 and CDR2 (germline): MDHEN, SYDVKM. This CDR3 spans 15 amino acids. The CDR3 spells CASSFDSDLIYEQYF. Here the CDR3 DNA reads TGTGCCAGCAGTTTTGACAGCGACTTGATCTACGAGCAGTACTTC.

This clonotype was counted at least ten times. The chain uses TRBV20-1 and TRBJ2-3; 11 bases align to TRBD2. V lost 1 base and J lost 5; bases outside the gene matches: 20. In germline, CDR1 is DFQATT, CDR2 SNEGSKA (reference sequence). This CDR3 spans 20 amino acids. CDR3 loop: CSARGYGQDLAGGPGDTQYF. The CDR3 DNA follows: TGCAGTGCTAGAGGTTACGGACAGGATTTAGCGGGAGGGCCAGGAGATACGCAGTATTTT.

This clonotype was seen only once. This sequence joins TRBV27 and TRBJ2-1; 10 bases match TRBD2. Germline CDR1 is MNHEY and CDR2 is SMNVEV (reference sequence). With 2 bases clipped from V and 6 bases from J, the junction kept 4 bases outside the gene matches. The CDR3 runs to 15 residues. CDR3 region: CASSLIAGGTNEQFF. The DNA for the CDR3 is TGTGCCAGCAGTTTAATAGCGGGAGGCACCAATGAGCAGTTCTTC.

This clonotype was recorded once. The V gene is TRBV28, the J gene TRBJ2-1; D perhaps matches TRBD1 (5 bases). V was trimmed by 7 bases and J by 2 bases, leaving 15 bases between them. The CDR3 spans 15 residues. The germline CDR1 and CDR2 sequences are MDHEN and SYDVKM. The CDR3 coding sequence is TGTGCCAGCAACCTAGAAAGGACACCCTACAATGAGCAGTTCTTC. Its translation is CASNLERTPYNEQFF. The full variable domain, completed using reference TRBV28 and TRBJ2-1, is DVKVTQSSRYLVKRTGEKVFLECVQDMDHENMFWYRQDPGLGLRLIYFSYDVKMKEKGDIPEGYSVSREKKERFSLILESASTNQTSMYLCASNLERTPYNEQFFGPGTRLTVL.

This clonotype has more than one count but fewer than ten. This chain connects TRBV6-5 to TRBJ2-2; D is ambiguous. Germline CDR1 is MNHEY and CDR2 is SVGAGI. CDR3 size: 15 residues. V lost 5 bases and J lost 4, with 14 bases in between. CDR3 region: CASSTDKLLTGELFF. The CDR3 DNA follows: TGTGCCAGCAGTACCGACAAGTTGCTCACCGGGGAGCTGTTTTTT.

This clonotype turned up a few times. The genes are TRBV7-9 and TRBJ2-1; D is ambiguous. This CDR3 contains 12 residues. V gave up 2 bases and J gave up 6 bases, with 5 bases separating them. Germline-derived CDR1 and CDR2 are SEHNR and FQNEAQ (reference sequence). The CDR3 region is CASSLYSNEQFF. The CDR3 DNA is TGTGCCAGCAGCTTATATAGCAATGAGCAGTTCTTC.

The V and J genes are TRBV5-1 and TRBJ1-1, with a weak D call TRBD1 (5 bases). CDR1 is SGHRS and CDR2 is YFSETQ in the germline V gene. V lost 0 bases and J lost 7, with 10 bases in between. The CDR3 is made up of 13 amino acids. As DNA, the CDR3 is TGCGCCAGCAGCTTGGCCTGGGGGGTTGAAGCTTTCTTT. Translating it yields CASSLAWGVEAFF. Based on the CDR3 plus reference TRBV5-1 and TRBJ1-1, the full variable domain is KAGVTQTPRYLIKTRGQQVTLSCSPISGHRSVSWYQQTPGQGLQFLFEYFSETQRNKGNFPGRFSGRQFSNSRSEMNVSTLELGDSALYLCASSLAWGVEAFFGQGTRLTVV.

The chain has TRBV19 and TRBJ1-1, with D possibly being TRBD1 (6 bases). V lost 4 bases to trimming and J lost 1 base, with 7 bases between them. Germline loops: CDR1 LNHDA, CDR2 SQIVND (reference sequence). The CDR3 has 13 amino acids. The CDR3 loop reads CASSTQGNTEAFF. CDR3 nucleotides: TGTGCCAGTAGTACACAGGGGAACACTGAAGCTTTCTTT. The whole variable domain, remainder taken from reference TRBV19 and TRBJ1-1, is DGGITQSPKYLFRKEGQNVTLSCEQNLNHDAMYWYRQDPGQGLRLIYYSQIVNDFQKGDIAEGYSVSREKKESFPLTVTSAQKNPTAFYLCASSTQGNTEAFFGQGTRLTVV.

This chain joins TRBV20-1 and TRBJ2-3; the D gene is possibly TRBD1 (6 bases). V was clipped by 6 bases and J by 2 bases, with 21 bases between them. Germline V lookup: CDR1 DFQATT, CDR2 SNEGSKA (reference sequence). There are 16 residues in the CDR3. The CDR3 region is CSAPEGTRGYTDTQYF. For the CDR3, the DNA is TGCAGTGCCCCCGAGGGGACACGAGGATACACAGATACGCAGTATTTT.

This clonotype has a handful of counts. V usage is TRBV5-1 and J usage is TRBJ2-7; the D is unclear. Trimming removed 5 bases from V and 2 bases from J, with 14 bases in between. This CDR3 has 14 amino acids. CDR1 and CDR2 from the germline V gene are SGHRS and YFSETQ. The CDR3 region is CASRLPTETYEQYF. Here the CDR3 DNA reads TGCGCCAGCAGACTGCCGACGGAGACCTACGAGCAGTACTTC.

The sample holds a few counts of this clonotype. The rearrangement uses TRBV30 and TRBJ1-2; weak D call: TRBD1 (6 bases). CDR3 size: 15 residues. V was cut by 1 base and J by 8 bases, with 20 bases left in between. Germline-derived CDR1 and CDR2 are GTSNPN and SVGIG (reference sequence). The CDR3 loop reads CAWSGLGGAGEGYTF. Here the CDR3 DNA reads TGTGCCTGGAGTGGCCTCGGGGGCGCGGGGGAGGGCTACACCTTC.

This clonotype was detected only a few times. This chain connects TRBV28 to TRBJ2-2; D uncertain. This CDR3 spans 14 amino acids. V was clipped by 4 bases and J by 4 bases, with 10 bases between them. Germline V gene data show CDR1 as MDHEN and CDR2 as SYDVKM. CDR3 nucleotide sequence: TGTGCCAGCAGTTCCCCAGGCCTCACCGGGGAGCTGTTTTTT. Translating it yields CASSSPGLTGELFF.

The rearrangement joins TRBV18 to TRBJ1-1, with D uncertain. The CDR3 sequence is 14 residues long. Trimming took 1 base from V and 4 from J, leaving 10 bases between them. Germline loops: CDR1 KGHSH, CDR2 LQKENI. This CDR3 is CASSPRDTTTEAFF. In DNA form, the CDR3 reads TGTGCCAGCTCACCACGGGATACGACCACTGAAGCTTTCTTT.

This clonotype has only a few counts. The chain employs TRBV12-3 or TRBV12-4 and TRBJ1-4; D unresolved. The V and J ends lost 5 bases and 0 bases respectively, with 7 bases between them. The CDR3 spans 14 residues. The CDR3 here is CASSTAATNEKLFF. CDR3 nucleotides: TGTGCCAGCAGTACAGCTGCAACTAATGAAAAACTGTTTTTT.

The CDR3 nucleotides are TGCGCCAGCAGCCTAGACGGGAGGGCCGACTTTAATGAGCAGTTCTTC. It is translated as CASSLDGRADFNEQFF. The V call is TRBV4-3, the J call TRBJ2-1, with 8 bases matching TRBD2. The V segment lost 4 bases and the J segment 7 bases; nucleotides outside the gene matches: 12. The CDR3 contains 16 residues. Germline V gene sequence: CDR1 LGHNA, CDR2 YSLEER.

The rearrangement uses TRBV9 and TRBJ2-1; 7 positions agree with TRBD2. Germline CDR1 reads SGDLS; CDR2 reads YYNGEE. This CDR3 spans 13 amino acids. V lost 5 bases to trimming and J lost 7 bases; unmatched junction nucleotides: 6. CDR3 nucleotide sequence: TGTGCCAGCAGTTCTAGCGGAAAAAATGAGCAGTTCTTC. Translated: CASSSSGKNEQFF.

The CDR3 is CASSLFPDSYEQYF. In DNA form, the CDR3 reads TGCGCCAGCAGCTTGTTTCCGGATTCCTACGAGCAGTACTTC. The V call is TRBV5-1, the J call TRBJ2-7; no clear D. Trimming shortened V by 1 base and J by 1 base, and 9 bases separated the two germline ends. The CDR3 extends over 14 amino acids. The germline V gene has CDR1 SGHRS and CDR2 YFSETQ.

V gene TRBV20-1 combines with J gene TRBJ2-7; either TRBD1 or TRBD2 may fit D (5 bases each). Trimming took off 0 bases at V and 3 bases at J, with 9 bases between the two ends. CDR3 length: 13 amino acids. Germline values: CDR1 DFQATT, CDR2 SNEGSKA (reference sequence). The CDR3 sequence is CSARERGHYEQYF. CDR3 nucleotides: TGCAGTGCTAGAGAGAGGGGTCACTACGAGCAGTACTTC.

The table lists this clonotype with a few counts. This chain joins TRBV6-1 and TRBJ2-5, with a tentative D call TRBD2 (5 bases). Germline lookup yields CDR1 MNHNS and CDR2 SASEGT. V was shortened by 2 bases and J by 5 bases, with 15 bases between the two germline ends. The CDR3 length is 15 residues. The CDR3 loop is CASSELWLAGETQYF. The CDR3 DNA reads TGTGCCAGCAGTGAATTATGGCTAGCTGGTGAGACCCAGTACTTC.

This clonotype was recorded at least ten times. This chain connects TRBV6-2 or TRBV6-3 to TRBJ2-5; D is uncertain. The germline gives CDR1 MNHEY, CDR2 SVGEGT. Trimming pared 2 bases from V and 5 bases from J, leaving 3 bases between. The CDR3 totals 11 residues. The CDR3 bases are TGTGCCAGCAGTTACGGGGAGACCCAGTACTTC. Translated: CASSYGETQYF.

This clonotype has just a few counts. V gene TRBV28 combines with J gene TRBJ2-6; maybe TRBD2 (5 bases). This CDR3 spans 15 amino acids. The V gene lost 2 bases and the J gene lost 2 bases, with 7 bases spanning the gap. Looked up from germline, CDR1 is MDHEN and CDR2 is SYDVKM. CDR3 region: CASSLEGTGANVLTF. The CDR3 DNA reads TGTGCCAGCAGTTTAGAGGGAACTGGGGCCAACGTCCTGACTTTC.